A single T cell receptor beta chain is shown here with its context. This entry belongs to a study of spatial heterogeneity in lung cancer. Study as a whole: There were 72 donors, all of them untreated patients with early-stage non-small cell lung cancer. Sequenced were any available follow-up PBMC samples, which had been obtained a median of approximately two years after resection. Sequence detection consistently recorded a greater number of beta-chain than alpha-chain sequences.

MiXCR was run by TCRdb on the 5' RACE reads, yielding one entry per CDR3 protein. In the table there are about 120,000 distinct CDR3 sequences, approximately 11% of which are singletons. V lost 3 bases, J lost 4 bases, and 8 bases stayed unmatched. The CDR3 runs 14 residues. Germline V gene sequence: CDR1 DFQATT, CDR2 SNEGSKA (reference sequence). Noted time point: blood at routine non-recurrence follow-up after resection. V gene TRBV20-1 combines with J gene TRBJ2-5; 7 bases align to TRBD2. The source material was PBMCs, sampled at follow-up. This clonotype was obtained from a female donor with early-stage non-small cell lung cancer. The CDR3 DNA reads TGCAGTGCTAGGCGGGGCGGGAGCGGAGAGACCCAGTACTTC. Translated, it gives CSARRGGSGETQYF.